A selection of T cell receptor beta chains follows, all from one sample in a study of blood T cells in healthy people across ages. TCRdb reprocessed the 5' RACE reads via MiXCR and lists one record per CDR3 protein. Among 800,000 or so distinct CDR3 sequences, 25% were seen once, and the ten largest hold 3.7%. These same records also appear under a second study, on T cells of mothers and their children.

The source material was blood. The receptors were sampled from a boy between 10 and 17 years old in good health. Both conserved end residues are part of each CDR3. A D gene is named only where the DNA matches it firmly. Some rows have no size entry. The others give once, few or many, or a class for an expanded clone.

v_call: TRBV7-9; clone_size: -; d_call: TRBD2; j_call: TRBJ2-5; cdr3_nt: TGTGCCAGCAGCTCGAGCGGGAGGTTGGATGAGACCCAGTACTTC; cdr3_aa: CASSSSGRLDETQYF
v_call: TRBV29-1; clone_size: -; d_call: -; j_call: TRBJ2-5; cdr3_nt: TGCAGCGTCCTCACTGAGACCCAGTACTTC; cdr3_aa: CSVLTETQYF
v_call: TRBV20-1; clone_size: -; d_call: TRBD1; j_call: TRBJ1-4; cdr3_nt: TGCAGTGCCCAGGGACAGGGGGATGAAAAACTGTTTTTT; cdr3_aa: CSAQGQGDEKLFF
v_call: TRBV28; clone_size: few; d_call: TRBD2; j_call: TRBJ2-7; cdr3_nt: TGTGCCAGCAGTTTAGAGGGACTAGGGAAAGGGCTCGAGCAGTACTTC; cdr3_aa: CASSLEGLGKGLEQYF
v_call: TRBV6-5; clone_size: -; d_call: -; j_call: TRBJ1-1; cdr3_nt: TGTGCCAGCAGTTACTCATCAGGAATAGGCACTGAAGCTTTCTTT; cdr3_aa: CASSYSSGIGTEAFF
v_call: TRBV6-6; clone_size: -; d_call: TRBD1; j_call: TRBJ1-1; cdr3_nt: TGTGCCAGCAGTTACTCTGAACAGGGGATGGCTGAAGCTTTCTTT; cdr3_aa: CASSYSEQGMAEAFF
v_call: TRBV11-2; clone_size: -; d_call: -; j_call: TRBJ1-2; cdr3_nt: TGTGCCAGCAGCTGGGACGGGGAAGTTGGCTACACCTTC; cdr3_aa: CASSWDGEVGYTF
v_call: TRBV7-3; clone_size: few; d_call: TRBD1; j_call: TRBJ2-5; cdr3_nt: TGTGCCAGCAGCTTAATGGGGACAGGGGTGGGAGAGACCCAGGACTTC; cdr3_aa: CASSLMGTGVGETQDF
v_call: TRBV12-3/TRBV12-4; clone_size: -; d_call: -; j_call: TRBJ1-2; cdr3_nt: TGTGCCAGCAGTCCCTTGGACCCTGGCTACACCTTC; cdr3_aa: CASSPLDPGYTF
v_call: TRBV4-3; clone_size: -; d_call: TRBD1; j_call: TRBJ2-1; cdr3_nt: TGCGCCAGCAGCCAAGATACCGGGACAGGGAGCTCCTACAATGAGCAGTTCTTC; cdr3_aa: CASSQDTGTGSSYNEQFF
v_call: TRBV10-3; clone_size: -; d_call: TRBD1; j_call: TRBJ2-7; cdr3_nt: TGTGCCATCAGTGAGCCGGGACAGAATAAACCCTACGAGCAGTACTTC; cdr3_aa: CAISEPGQNKPYEQYF
v_call: TRBV12-3/TRBV12-4; clone_size: -; d_call: -; j_call: TRBJ2-2; cdr3_nt: TGTGCCAGCAGGGGTGACGAAAACACCGGGGAGCTGTTTTTT; cdr3_aa: CASRGDENTGELFF
v_call: TRBV4-3; clone_size: -; d_call: TRBD2; j_call: TRBJ2-1; cdr3_nt: TGCGCCAGCAGCCAAGCTCATGGGACTAGCGGAGGCTACAATGAGCAGTTCTTC; cdr3_aa: CASSQAHGTSGGYNEQFF
v_call: TRBV7-6; clone_size: many; d_call: -; j_call: TRBJ1-6; cdr3_nt: TGTGCCAGCAGCTCAGGCAATTCACCCCTCCACTTT; cdr3_aa: CASSSGNSPLHF
v_call: TRBV9; clone_size: few; d_call: -; j_call: TRBJ1-2; cdr3_nt: TGTGCCAGCAGCGTAGGGGCCGGCTTATTCGACTATGGCTACACCTTC; cdr3_aa: CASSVGAGLFDYGYTF
v_call: TRBV4-1; clone_size: -; d_call: -; j_call: TRBJ2-5; cdr3_nt: TGCGCCAGCAACCAAAGGGAGGCGGAGACCCAGTACTTC; cdr3_aa: CASNQREAETQYF
v_call: TRBV5-5; clone_size: few; d_call: -; j_call: TRBJ2-5; cdr3_nt: TGTGCCAGCAGCTTGATATTCGAGGCAGGAGCCCAAGAGACCCAGTACTTC; cdr3_aa: CASSLIFEAGAQETQYF